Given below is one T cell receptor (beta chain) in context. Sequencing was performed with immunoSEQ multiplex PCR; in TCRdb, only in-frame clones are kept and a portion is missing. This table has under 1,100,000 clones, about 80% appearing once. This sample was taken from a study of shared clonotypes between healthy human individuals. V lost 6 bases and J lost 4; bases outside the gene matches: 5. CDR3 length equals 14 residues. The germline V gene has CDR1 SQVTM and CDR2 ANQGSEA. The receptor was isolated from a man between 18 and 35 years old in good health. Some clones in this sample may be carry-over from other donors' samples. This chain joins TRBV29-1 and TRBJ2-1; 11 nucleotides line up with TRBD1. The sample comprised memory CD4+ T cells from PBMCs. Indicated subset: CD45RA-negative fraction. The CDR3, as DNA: TGCAGCGTACCCGGGACAGGGGGGTACAATGAGCAGTTCTTC. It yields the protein CSVPGTGGYNEQFF.